These 21 T cell receptor beta chains originate from one sample sequenced in a study of shared clonotypes between healthy human individuals (dated by TCRdb to 2020 to 2021). Library preparation used the immunoSEQ multiplex PCR assay. TCRdb limited this immuneACCESS table to in-frame rearrangements with V and J called. A share of clones is missing; checked studies link under half to unresolved V genes, and the rest is unexplained. The sample table shows 2 million to 2.5 million clones, and more than 90% are seen once. Roughly 0.13% of the sample belongs to the ten largest clones. Sequenced input: naive CD4+ T cells sorted from blood. The label giving this sample's cell subset or site can be read as: CD45RA+ positively selected. The receptors come from a man younger than 35 in good health.

J is TRBJ2-5 and V is TRBV25-1; D is undetermined. CDR1 MGHDK and CDR2 SYGVNS come from the germline V gene. The V end lost 3 bases, the J end lost 5 bases, and 16 bases lay between the germline ends. CDR3 length: 15 amino acids. CDR3 protein: CASSESRPYRETQYF. CDR3 bases: TGTGCCAGCAGTGAGTCCAGGCCTTATAGGGAGACCCAGTACTTC.

Written as DNA, the CDR3 is TGTGCCAGCAGTTCCCGGGGACAGGGGGTCACAGATACGCAGTATTTT. As protein: CASSSRGQGVTDTQYF. This chain connects TRBV27 to TRBJ2-3, with TRBD1 matching over 11 bases. The CDR3 loop spans 16 amino acids. Germline loops: CDR1 MNHEY, CDR2 SMNVEV (reference sequence). Germline trimming cut 4 bases from V and 2 bases from J; bases unmatched to any gene: 5.

This clone was counted once. The V call is TRBV14, the J call TRBJ2-3, with 12 bases that match TRBD2. Losses at the gene ends were 4 bases for V and 5 bases for J; bases not matched to a gene: 10. The CDR3 spans 17 residues. Per the germline V gene, CDR1 is SGHDN and CDR2 is FVKESK. CDR3 sequence (DNA): TGTGCCAGCAGCCGAAAACCACTAGCGGGGGGCCGAGATACGCAGTATTTT. Encoded protein: CASSRKPLAGGRDTQYF.

For this clone: Other DNA sequences from this sample encode an identical CDR3 as well. The rearrangement uses TRBV6-5 and TRBJ1-2; D remains ambiguous. The CDR3 is made up of 14 amino acids. With 2 bases removed from V and 2 bases from J, the gap between germline ends came to 9 bases. Germline V gene lookup returns CDR1 MNHEY and CDR2 SVGAGI. CDR3 residues: CASSYRDGNYGYTF. CDR3 sequence (DNA): TGTGCCAGCAGTTACAGGGATGGGAACTATGGCTACACCTTC.

The chain couples TRBV30 to TRBJ2-1, with D possibly TRBD2 on 5 matching bases. The V end was cut by 4 bases, the J end by 8 bases, with 9 bases between. This CDR3 contains 11 residues. The germline V gene encodes CDR1 GTSNPN and CDR2 SVGIG (reference sequence). The CDR3 sequence: CAWTPEDEQFF. CDR3 DNA sequence: TGTGCCTGGACCCCGGAGGATGAGCAGTTCTTC.

J is TRBJ2-7 and V is TRBV2, with a tentative D call TRBD2 (7 bases). The CDR3 covers 16 residues. Trimming stripped 4 bases from V and 3 bases from J, with 19 bases between. Germline V lookup: CDR1 SNHLY, CDR2 FYNNEI. CDR3: CASSGRTAGAYYEQYF. The DNA of the CDR3 is TGTGCCAGCAGTGGGCGGACTGCGGGGGCTTACTACGAGCAGTACTTC.

This chain links TRBV7-9 with TRBJ2-2; 14 nucleotides match TRBD2. The CDR3 totals 17 residues. The V gene end was trimmed by 5 bases and the J gene end by 5 bases; junction bases not matched to a gene: 7. Germline values: CDR1 SEHNR, CDR2 FQNEAQ (reference sequence). The CDR3 DNA reads as TGTGCCAGCAGCCGCGGGACTAGCGGGAGACGTACCGGGGAGCTGTTTTTT. Amino acid sequence: CASSRGTSGRRTGELFF.

The V gene is TRBV25-1, the J gene TRBJ2-7; 8 nucleotides line up with TRBD1. This CDR3 spans 17 amino acids. The J segment lost 1 base and the V segment lost 3 bases, leaving 11 bases of the junction unmatched. The germline CDR1 and CDR2 sequences are MGHDK and SYGVNS. The CDR3 here is CASSDNVGTGRSYEQYF. The CDR3 DNA sequence: TGTGCCAGCAGTGATAATGTGGGGACAGGAAGGTCCTACGAGCAGTACTTC.

In the case of this clone: Other nucleotide sequences from this sample produce the same CDR3. The V and J genes are TRBV7-3 and TRBJ2-2; 7 bases fit TRBD1. The CDR3 has 13 amino acids. V shed 5 bases and J 5 bases; nucleotides not matched to a gene: 2. Germline lookup yields CDR1 SGHTA and CDR2 FQGTGA. CDR3 protein: CASSPTGTGELFF. The CDR3 DNA sequence: TGTGCCAGCAGCCCGACAGGGACCGGGGAGCTGTTTTTT.

The chain employs TRBV5-1 and TRBJ2-7, with a possible D match to TRBD2 (7 bases). The V and J ends lost 7 bases and 3 bases respectively, with 17 bases between them. Germline values: CDR1 SGHRS, CDR2 YFSETQ. The CDR3 spans 14 residues. CDR3 amino acids: CASGEGDGIYEQYF. In DNA, the CDR3 is TGCGCCAGCGGGGAGGGGGATGGAATCTACGAGCAGTACTTC.

The genes are TRBV6-1 and TRBJ1-5, with 7 bases that match TRBD1. J lost 5 bases, V lost 5 bases, and 9 bases had no gene match. Looked up from germline, CDR1 is MNHNS and CDR2 is SASEGT. The CDR3 spans 15 residues. The CDR3 reads CASSILDRSDQPQHF. The CDR3 DNA reads TGTGCCAGCAGTATCTTGGACAGGTCGGATCAGCCCCAGCATTTT.

The rearrangement uses TRBV7-9 and TRBJ1-2; D possibly corresponds to TRBD1 (6 bases). Per the germline V gene, CDR1 is SEHNR and CDR2 is FQNEAQ (reference sequence). The length of the CDR3 is 15 residues. Trimming cost V 0 bases and J 4 bases, with 12 bases left between them. CDR3 bases: TGTGCCAGCAGCTTAGCTGCAGGGGCCAGCTATGGCTACACCTTC. Its protein is CASSLAAGASYGYTF.

The V call is TRBV5-1, the J call TRBJ2-3; 9 nucleotides agree with TRBD2. The CDR3 covers 14 residues. Germline V gives CDR1 SGHRS, CDR2 YFSETQ. V trimming: 2 bases; J trimming: 6 bases; junction bases outside the gene matches: 4. The CDR3: CASSFIAGADTQYF. The CDR3 bases are TGCGCCAGCAGCTTTATAGCGGGAGCCGATACGCAGTATTTT.

The V and J genes are TRBV5-8 and TRBJ2-5; TRBD2 matches at 12 bases. CDR3 length: 14 residues. V lost 5 bases, J lost 5 bases, and 4 bases stayed unmatched. Germline-derived CDR1 and CDR2 are SGHTS and YDEGEE. CDR3 region: CASRTSGRDETQYF. Here the CDR3 DNA reads TGTGCCAGCAGGACTAGCGGGAGAGATGAGACCCAGTACTTC. Drawing the rest from reference TRBV5-8 and TRBJ2-5, the complete variable domain is EAGVTQSPTHLIKTRGQQATLRCSPISGHTSVYWYQQALGLGLQFLLWYDEGEERNRGNFPPRFSGRQFPNYSSELNVNALELEDSALYLCASRTSGRDETQYFGPGTRLLVL.

The CDR3 here is CASSSPGTTYGYTF. The DNA for the CDR3 is TGTGCCAGCAGTTCGCCAGGGACTACCTATGGCTACACCTTC. The gene calls are TRBV6-6 and TRBJ1-2; perhaps TRBD1 as D (5 bases). Trimming removed 4 bases from V and 4 bases from J, with 13 bases in between. The CDR3 has 14 residues. Germline V gives CDR1 MNHNY, CDR2 SVGAGI (reference sequence).

Notes on this clone: Different DNA sequences within this sample yield the same CDR3. The rearrangement uses TRBV2 and TRBJ2-3, with D uncertain. Trimming shortened V by 6 bases and J by 6 bases, and 7 bases separated the two germline ends. The CDR3 is 11 amino acids. The V gene's germline CDR1 is SNHLY and CDR2 FYNNEI. The CDR3 here is CASRISDTQYF. In DNA, the CDR3 is TGTGCCAGCAGGATCTCTGATACGCAGTATTTT.

The J gene is TRBJ2-7, the V gene TRBV18; D possibly corresponds to TRBD2 (5 bases). This CDR3 contains 14 residues. Between the trimmed V and J ends, which lost 2 bases and 3 bases, there was a span of 11 bases. Germline CDR1 and CDR2: KGHSH and LQKENI. DNA of the CDR3: TGTGCCAGCTCACCAGGTTCGGGGATCTACGAGCAGTACTTC. Its translation is CASSPGSGIYEQYF.

The chain carries TRBV7-9 and TRBJ2-1, with D unclear. V lost 7 bases and J 4 bases, leaving 11 bases between the germline ends. Per germline, CDR1 SEHNR and CDR2 FQNEAQ (reference sequence). The CDR3 extends over 13 amino acids. This CDR3 reads CASTAQTYNEQFF. CDR3 nucleotide sequence: TGTGCCAGCACAGCACAGACGTACAATGAGCAGTTCTTC.

CDR3 DNA: TGTGCCAGCAGCACTGGGACTAGCGGGAGCGCACAAGAGACCCAGTACTTC. Protein product: CASSTGTSGSAQETQYF. The rearrangement joins TRBV9 to TRBJ2-5, with 14 bases fitting TRBD2. Germline CDR1 and CDR2: SGDLS and YYNGEE. This CDR3 comprises 17 residues. Trimming at V came to 4 bases and at J to 2 bases, leaving 7 bases not matched to a gene.

The V gene is TRBV6-1, the J gene TRBJ1-6; 8 bases are a match to TRBD1. With 7 bases clipped from V and 5 bases from J, the junction kept 7 bases outside the gene matches. Germline V lookup: CDR1 MNHNS, CDR2 SASEGT. The CDR3 extends over 15 amino acids. The CDR3 sequence: CASILQTGDNSPLHF. The CDR3 DNA follows: TGTGCCAGCATTCTCCAGACAGGGGATAATTCACCCCTCCACTTT.

DNA for the CDR3: TGTGCCAGCAGCCCACTGCAGACTAGCGGGAACACAGATACGCAGTATTTT. Protein sequence: CASSPLQTSGNTDTQYF. The rearrangement joins TRBV7-9 to TRBJ2-3; 11 bases are shared with TRBD2. Per the germline V gene, CDR1 is SEHNR and CDR2 is FQNEAQ (reference sequence). V lost 5 bases and J lost 2; bases outside the gene matches: 9. This CDR3 has 17 amino acids.